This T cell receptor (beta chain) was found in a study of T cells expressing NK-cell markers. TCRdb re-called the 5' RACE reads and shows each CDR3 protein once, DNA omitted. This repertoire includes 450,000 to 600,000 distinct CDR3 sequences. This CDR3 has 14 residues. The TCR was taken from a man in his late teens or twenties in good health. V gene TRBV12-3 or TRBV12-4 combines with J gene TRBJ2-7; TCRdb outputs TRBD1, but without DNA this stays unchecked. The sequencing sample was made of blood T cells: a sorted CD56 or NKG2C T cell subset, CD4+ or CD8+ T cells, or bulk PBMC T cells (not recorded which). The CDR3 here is CASSLRTQGEEQYF.